This T cell receptor (beta chain) derives from a study of naive and memory T cell subsets. Four PCR rounds used nested alpha and beta constant region primers plus the SP2 primer. TCRdb itself ran the UMI-ligation and nested PCR reads through MiXCR, one entry per CDR3 protein. This table has tens of thousands of distinct CDR3 sequences, 6.7% appearing once. Treatment denoted: skin biopsy from PPD injection site in Mantoux-positive individual. A UMI-containing oligonucleotide was joined by 3' ligation to the TCR cDNA template. Trimming removed 2 bases at V and 9 bases at J, with 10 bases between. Germline CDR1 KGHDR, CDR2 SFDVKD. The CDR3 sequence is 13 residues long. This clonotype was seen repeatedly, ten times or more. What it binds is unknown. Study-level results: TCRs were reportedly recovered from both biopsy types, mostly tuberculin test sites. Higher TCR numbers at tuberculin sites reflect T cell infiltration, per interpretation.

This clonotype was obtained from an adult in good health. The gene calls are TRBV24-1 and TRBJ2-1, with D possibly TRBD2 on 5 matching bases. The input for sequencing was skin, taken from a tuberculin skin test site. The CDR3 region has the DNA TGTGCCACCAGTGATTCGCTAGCAGGTGAGCAGTTCTTC. Its protein product is CATSDSLAGEQFF.